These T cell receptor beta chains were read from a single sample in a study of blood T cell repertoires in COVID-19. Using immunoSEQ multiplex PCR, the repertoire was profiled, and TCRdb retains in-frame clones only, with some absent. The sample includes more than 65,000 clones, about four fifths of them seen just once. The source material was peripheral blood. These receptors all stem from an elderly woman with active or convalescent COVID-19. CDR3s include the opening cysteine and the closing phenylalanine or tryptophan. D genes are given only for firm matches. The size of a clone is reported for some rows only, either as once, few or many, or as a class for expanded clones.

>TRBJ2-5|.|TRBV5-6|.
CASSSDTEETQYF
TGTGCCAGCAGCTCTGACACAGAAGAGACCCAGTACTTC
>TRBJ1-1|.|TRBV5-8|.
CASSLVELEAFF
TGTGCCAGCAGCTTGGTTGAGCTTGAAGCTTTCTTT
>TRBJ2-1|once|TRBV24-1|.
CATRLNNEQFF
TGTGCCACCCGACTGAACAATGAGCAGTTCTTC
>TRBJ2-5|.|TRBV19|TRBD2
CASSERSGGETQYF
TGTGCCAGTAGTGAACGCAGCGGGGGGGAGACCCAGTACTTC
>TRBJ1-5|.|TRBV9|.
CASGNGGRDQPQHF
TGTGCCAGCGGGAACGGGGGACGGGATCAGCCCCAGCATTTT
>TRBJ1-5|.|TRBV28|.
CASSSPAGEGNQPQHF
TGTGCCAGCAGTTCTCCGGCGGGGGAGGGCAATCAGCCCCAGCATTTT
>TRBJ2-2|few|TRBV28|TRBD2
CASSLAGDPGELFF
TGTGCCAGCAGTTTAGCGGGGGACCCCGGGGAGCTGTTTTTT
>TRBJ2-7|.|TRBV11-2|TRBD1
CASSLDGTAYEQYF
TGTGCCAGCAGCTTAGATGGGACAGCCTACGAGCAGTACTTC
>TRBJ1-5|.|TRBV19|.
CARALLGGLGKPQHF
TGTGCCAGAGCCCTCCTCGGGGGGCTCGGAAAGCCCCAGCATTTT
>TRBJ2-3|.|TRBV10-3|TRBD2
CAISESGRTSGDTQYF
TGTGCCATCAGTGAGTCGGGTCGGACTAGCGGAGATACGCAGTATTTT
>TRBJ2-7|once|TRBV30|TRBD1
CAWGRDRGYEQYF
TGTGCCTGGGGCCGGGACAGGGGATACGAGCAGTACTTC
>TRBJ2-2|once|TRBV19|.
CASSIGGNTGELFF
TGTGCCAGTAGTATCGGAGGGAACACCGGGGAGCTGTTTTTT
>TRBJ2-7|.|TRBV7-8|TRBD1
CASSLRQGAYEQYF
TGTGCCAGCAGCTTAAGACAGGGGGCCTACGAGCAGTACTTC
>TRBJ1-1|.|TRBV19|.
CASAQAAERVTEAFF
TGTGCCAGCGCCCAGGCTGCTGAGAGGGTCACTGAAGCTTTCTTT
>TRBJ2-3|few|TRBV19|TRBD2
CASSIVEGTERGPLDTQYF
TGTGCCAGTAGTATAGTGGAGGGTACTGAGCGGGGGCCCCTGGATACGCAGTATTTT
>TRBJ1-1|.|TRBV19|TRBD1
CASRDPGTGPPQAFF
TGTGCCAGTAGGGACCCTGGGACAGGGCCCCCTCAAGCTTTCTTT
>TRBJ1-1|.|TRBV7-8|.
CASSRGTEAFF
TGTGCCAGCAGCCGAGGGACAGAAGCTTTCTTT
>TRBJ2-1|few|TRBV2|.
CASSTLRQDEQFF
TGTGCCAGCAGTACACTCCGACAGGATGAGCAGTTCTTC
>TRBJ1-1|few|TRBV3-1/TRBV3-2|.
CASRAGPVAFF
TGTGCCAGCAGGGCAGGGCCCGTGGCTTTCTTT
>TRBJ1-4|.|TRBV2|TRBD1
CASSQQGLDEKLFF
TGTGCCAGCAGTCAACAGGGGTTAGATGAAAAACTGTTTTTT
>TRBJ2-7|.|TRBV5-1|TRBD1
CASSDRVGEQYF
TGCGCCAGCAGTGACAGGGTCGGCGAGCAGTACTTC
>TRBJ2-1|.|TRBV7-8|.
CASSSVERKENNEQFF
TGTGCCAGCAGCTCCGTTGAGAGAAAAGAAAACAATGAGCAGTTCTTC
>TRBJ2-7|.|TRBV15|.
CATSNPGQSYEQYF
TGTGCCACCAGCAACCCCGGACAGTCCTACGAGCAGTACTTC
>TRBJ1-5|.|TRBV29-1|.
CSASTGTYQPQHF
TGCAGCGCCTCGACAGGAACTTATCAGCCCCAGCATTTT
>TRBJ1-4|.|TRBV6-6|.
CASTDRAGAKEKLFF
TGTGCCAGCACTGATCGGGCGGGGGCTAAGGAAAAACTGTTTTTT
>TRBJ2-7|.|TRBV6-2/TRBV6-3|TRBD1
CASSYSSRGHEQYF
TGTGCCAGCAGTTACTCGTCCAGGGGGCACGAGCAGTACTTC
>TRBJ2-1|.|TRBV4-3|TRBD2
CASSPRASGGVNEQFF
TGCGCCAGCAGCCCCCGGGCTAGCGGGGGGGTTAATGAGCAGTTCTTC
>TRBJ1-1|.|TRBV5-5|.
CASSPGVGEAFF
TGTGCCAGCAGCCCGGGGGTTGGTGAAGCTTTCTTT
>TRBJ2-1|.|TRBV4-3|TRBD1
CASSQERLQGHEQFF
TGCGCCAGCAGCCAAGAGCGCCTACAGGGGCATGAGCAGTTCTTC
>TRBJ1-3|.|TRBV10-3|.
CAIESDSSAGGNTIYF
TGTGCCATCGAATCTGACAGTTCCGCCGGGGGAAACACCATATATTTT
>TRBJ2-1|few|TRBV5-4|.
CASGAGGYNEQFF
TGTGCCAGCGGCGCAGGGGGGTACAATGAGCAGTTCTTC
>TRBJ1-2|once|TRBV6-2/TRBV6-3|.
CASSYRQTNYGYTF
TGTGCCAGCAGTTACCGTCAGACTAACTATGGCTACACCTTC
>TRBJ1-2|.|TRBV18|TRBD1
CASSLSGGDGYTF
TGTGCCAGCTCACTCTCAGGGGGCGATGGCTACACCTTC
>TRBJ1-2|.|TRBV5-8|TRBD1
CASILGQVFHYGYTF
TGTGCCAGCATCCTCGGACAGGTCTTCCACTATGGCTACACCTTC
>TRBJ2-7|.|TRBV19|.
CASSIEETASYEQYF
TGTGCCAGTAGTATAGAAGAGACAGCCTCCTACGAGCAGTACTTC
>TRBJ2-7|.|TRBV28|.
CASTRLSSNYEQYF
TGTGCCAGCACTAGATTGTCGTCAAACTACGAGCAGTACTTC
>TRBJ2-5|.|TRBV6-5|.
CASSYPPPPRETQYF
TGTGCCAGCAGTTACCCCCCCCCTCCGAGGGAGACCCAGTACTTC
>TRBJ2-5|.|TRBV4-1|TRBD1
CASSQEGPGTDQETQYF
TGCGCCAGCAGCCAAGAAGGACCCGGGACAGACCAAGAGACCCAGTACTTC
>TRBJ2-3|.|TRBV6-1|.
CASSESGDTQYF
TGTGCCAGCAGTGAGTCCGGAGATACGCAGTATTTT
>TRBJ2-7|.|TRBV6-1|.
CASSESPGSSYEQYF
TGTGCCAGCAGTGAATCCCCAGGTAGCTCCTACGAGCAGTACTTC
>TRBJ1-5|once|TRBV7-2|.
CASSLGRGTDQPQHF
TGTGCCAGCAGCTTAGGCAGGGGAACTGATCAGCCCCAGCATTTT
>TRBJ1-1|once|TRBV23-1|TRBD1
CASSQSSDRVPSNTEAFF
TGCGCCAGCAGTCAATCGTCGGACAGGGTACCTTCTAACACTGAAGCTTTCTTT
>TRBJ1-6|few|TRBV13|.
CASSLGQVQGLGNSPLHF
TGTGCCAGCAGCTTGGGGCAGGTCCAGGGCCTGGGTAATTCACCCCTCCACTTT
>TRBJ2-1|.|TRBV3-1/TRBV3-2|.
CASSQGVEGSNEQFF
TGTGCCAGCAGCCAGGGGGTGGAGGGAAGCAATGAGCAGTTCTTC
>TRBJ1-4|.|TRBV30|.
CAWSVGGANNEKLFF
TGTGCCTGGAGTGTCGGAGGGGCAAATAATGAAAAACTGTTTTTT
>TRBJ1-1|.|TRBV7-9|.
CASSTRRQTNTEAFF
TGTGCCAGCAGCACACGGCGACAGACGAACACTGAAGCTTTCTTT
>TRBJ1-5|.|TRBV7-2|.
CASSRDTLSNQPQHF
TGTGCCAGCAGCCGGGACACCTTGAGCAATCAGCCCCAGCATTTT
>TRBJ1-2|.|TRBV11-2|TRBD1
CASSPGTGEYGYTF
TGTGCCAGCAGCCCGGGGACAGGTGAATATGGCTACACCTTC
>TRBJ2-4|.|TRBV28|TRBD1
CASATGGAKNIQYF
TGTGCCAGCGCGACAGGGGGTGCCAAAAACATTCAGTACTTC
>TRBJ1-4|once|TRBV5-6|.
CASSFRTSRIVSNEKLFF
TGTGCCAGCAGCTTTAGGACAAGCCGGATTGTGTCTAATGAAAAACTGTTTTTT
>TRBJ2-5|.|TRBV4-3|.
CASSQDKERRETQYF
TGCGCCAGCAGCCAAGATAAGGAGCGGAGGGAGACCCAGTACTTC